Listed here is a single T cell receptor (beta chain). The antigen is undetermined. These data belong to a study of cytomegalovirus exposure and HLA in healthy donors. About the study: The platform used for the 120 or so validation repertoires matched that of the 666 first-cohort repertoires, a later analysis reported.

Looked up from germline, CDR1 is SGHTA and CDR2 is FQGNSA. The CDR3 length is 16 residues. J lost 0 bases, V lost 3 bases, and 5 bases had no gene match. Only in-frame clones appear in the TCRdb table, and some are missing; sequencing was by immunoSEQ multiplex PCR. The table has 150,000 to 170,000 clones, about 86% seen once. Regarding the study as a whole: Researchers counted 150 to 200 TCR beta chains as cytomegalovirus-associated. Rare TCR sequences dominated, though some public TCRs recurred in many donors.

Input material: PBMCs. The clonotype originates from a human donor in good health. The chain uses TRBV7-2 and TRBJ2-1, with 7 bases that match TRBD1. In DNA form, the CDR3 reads TGTGCCAGCAGCTTTATAGGGGGCTCCTCCTACAATGAGCAGTTCTTC. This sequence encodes CASSFIGGSSYNEQFF.